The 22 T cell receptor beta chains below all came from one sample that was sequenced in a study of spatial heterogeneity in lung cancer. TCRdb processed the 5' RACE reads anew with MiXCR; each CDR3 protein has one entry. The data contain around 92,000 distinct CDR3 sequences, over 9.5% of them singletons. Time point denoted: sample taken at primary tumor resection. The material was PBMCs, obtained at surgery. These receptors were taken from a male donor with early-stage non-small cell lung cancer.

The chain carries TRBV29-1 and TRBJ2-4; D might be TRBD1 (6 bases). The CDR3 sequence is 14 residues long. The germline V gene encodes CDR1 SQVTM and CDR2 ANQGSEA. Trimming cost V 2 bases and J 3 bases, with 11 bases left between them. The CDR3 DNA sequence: TGCAGCGTTGAATACAGGGACGGCAAAAACATTCAGTACTTC. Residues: CSVEYRDGKNIQYF.

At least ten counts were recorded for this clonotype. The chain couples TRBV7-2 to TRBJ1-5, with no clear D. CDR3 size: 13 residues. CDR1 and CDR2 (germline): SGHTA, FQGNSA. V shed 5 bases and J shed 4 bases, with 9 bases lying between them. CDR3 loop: CASSPEWNQPQHF. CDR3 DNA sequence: TGTGCCAGCAGCCCAGAGTGGAATCAGCCCCAGCATTTT.

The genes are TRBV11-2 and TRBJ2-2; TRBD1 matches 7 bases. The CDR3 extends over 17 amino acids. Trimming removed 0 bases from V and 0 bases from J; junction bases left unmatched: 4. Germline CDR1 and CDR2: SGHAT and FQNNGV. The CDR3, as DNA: TGTGCCAGCAGCTTAGAGCCCGGGACAGCGAACACCGGGGAGCTGTTTTTT. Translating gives CASSLEPGTANTGELFF.

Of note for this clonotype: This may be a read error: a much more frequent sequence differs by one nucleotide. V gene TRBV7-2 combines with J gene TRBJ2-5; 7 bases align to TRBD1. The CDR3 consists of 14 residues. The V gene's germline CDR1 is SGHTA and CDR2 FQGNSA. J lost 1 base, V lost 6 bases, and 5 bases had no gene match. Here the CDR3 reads CASRSRTGQETQYF. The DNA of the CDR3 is TGTGCCAGCAGAAGTCGGACAGGCCAAGAGACCCAGTACTTC.

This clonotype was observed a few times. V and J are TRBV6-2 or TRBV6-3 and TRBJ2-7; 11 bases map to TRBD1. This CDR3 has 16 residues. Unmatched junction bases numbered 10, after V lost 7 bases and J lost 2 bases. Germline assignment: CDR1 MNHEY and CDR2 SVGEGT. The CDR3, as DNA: TGTGCCAGCACAAGGACAGGGGGCGAGGTTCCCTACGAGCAGTACTTC. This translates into CASTRTGGEVPYEQYF.

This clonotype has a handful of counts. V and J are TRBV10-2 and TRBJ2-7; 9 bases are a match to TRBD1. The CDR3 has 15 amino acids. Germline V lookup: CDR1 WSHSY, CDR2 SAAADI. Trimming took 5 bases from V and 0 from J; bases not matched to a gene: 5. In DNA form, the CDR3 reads TGCGCCAGCAGTCCCGGGACAGGGAACTCCTACGAGCAGTACTTC. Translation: CASSPGTGNSYEQYF.

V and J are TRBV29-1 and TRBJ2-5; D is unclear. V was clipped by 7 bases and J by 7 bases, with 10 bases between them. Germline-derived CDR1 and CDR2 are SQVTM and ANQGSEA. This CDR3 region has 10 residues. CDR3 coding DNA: TGCAGCGCCGAAACAGTGACCCAGTACTTC. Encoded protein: CSAETVTQYF.

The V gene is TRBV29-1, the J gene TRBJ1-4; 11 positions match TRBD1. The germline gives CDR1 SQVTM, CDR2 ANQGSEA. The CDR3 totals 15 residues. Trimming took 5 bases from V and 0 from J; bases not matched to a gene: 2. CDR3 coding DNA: TGCAGCGTTCCGGGACAGGGGGCAACTAATGAAAAACTGTTTTTT. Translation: CSVPGQGATNEKLFF.

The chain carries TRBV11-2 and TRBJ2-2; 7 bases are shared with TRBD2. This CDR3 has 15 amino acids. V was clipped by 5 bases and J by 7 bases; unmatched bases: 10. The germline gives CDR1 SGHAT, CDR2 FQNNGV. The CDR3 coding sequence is TGTGCCAGCAGCCCATCCTCGGGGGAGGGCGGGGAGCTGTTTTTT. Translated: CASSPSSGEGGELFF.

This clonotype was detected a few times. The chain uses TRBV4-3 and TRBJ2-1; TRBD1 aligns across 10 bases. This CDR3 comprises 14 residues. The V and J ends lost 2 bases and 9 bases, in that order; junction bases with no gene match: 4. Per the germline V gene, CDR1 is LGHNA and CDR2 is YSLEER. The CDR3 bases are TGCGCCAGCAGCCAACTGACAGGGGGCAGTGAGCAGTTCTTC. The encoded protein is CASSQLTGGSEQFF.

CDR3 DNA: TGCAGCGTTGGGACAGCAATAAAGGGGGAGCAGTACTTC. This encodes CSVGTAIKGEQYF. The chain carries TRBV29-1 and TRBJ2-7; D is perhaps TRBD1 (6 bases). V lost 4 bases and J 7 bases, leaving 17 bases between the germline ends. This CDR3 has 13 residues. Germline CDR1 SQVTM, CDR2 ANQGSEA.

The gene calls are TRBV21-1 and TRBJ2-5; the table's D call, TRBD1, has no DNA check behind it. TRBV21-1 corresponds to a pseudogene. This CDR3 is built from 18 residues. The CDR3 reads CASSKRPVDRGVQETQYF. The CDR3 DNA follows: TGTGCCAGCAGCAAAAGGCCCGTGGACAGGGGAGTCCAAGAGACCCAGTACTTC.

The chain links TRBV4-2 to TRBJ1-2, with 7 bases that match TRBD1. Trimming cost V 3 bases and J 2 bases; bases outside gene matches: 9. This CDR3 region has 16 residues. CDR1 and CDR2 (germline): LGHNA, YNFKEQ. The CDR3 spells CASSHKPGQQNYGYTF. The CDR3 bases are TGTGCCAGCAGCCACAAACCGGGACAGCAGAACTATGGCTACACCTTC.

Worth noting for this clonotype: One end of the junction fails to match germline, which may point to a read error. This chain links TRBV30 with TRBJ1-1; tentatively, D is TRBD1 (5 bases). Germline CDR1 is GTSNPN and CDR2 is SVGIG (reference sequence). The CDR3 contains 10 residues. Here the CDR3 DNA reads TGTGCCTGGACGGACACTGAATCTTTCTTT. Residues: CAWTDTESFF.

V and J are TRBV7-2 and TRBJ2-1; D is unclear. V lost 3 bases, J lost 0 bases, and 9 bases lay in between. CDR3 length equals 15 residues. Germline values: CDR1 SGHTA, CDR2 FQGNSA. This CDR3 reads CASSFDLGSYNEQFF. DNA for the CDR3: TGTGCCAGCAGCTTTGACCTGGGCTCCTACAATGAGCAGTTCTTC.

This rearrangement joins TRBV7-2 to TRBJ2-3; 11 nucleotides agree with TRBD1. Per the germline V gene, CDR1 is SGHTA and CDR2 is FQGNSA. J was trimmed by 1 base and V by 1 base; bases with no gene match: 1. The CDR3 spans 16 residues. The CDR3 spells CASSLGTGGGTDTQYF. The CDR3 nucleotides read TGTGCCAGCAGCTTAGGGACAGGGGGCGGCACAGATACGCAGTATTTT.

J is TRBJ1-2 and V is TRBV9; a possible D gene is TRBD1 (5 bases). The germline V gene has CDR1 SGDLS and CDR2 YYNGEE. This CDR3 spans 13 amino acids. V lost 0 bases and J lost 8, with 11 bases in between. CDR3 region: CASSVGSGQGYTF. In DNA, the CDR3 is TGTGCCAGCAGCGTAGGTTCAGGACAAGGCTACACCTTC.

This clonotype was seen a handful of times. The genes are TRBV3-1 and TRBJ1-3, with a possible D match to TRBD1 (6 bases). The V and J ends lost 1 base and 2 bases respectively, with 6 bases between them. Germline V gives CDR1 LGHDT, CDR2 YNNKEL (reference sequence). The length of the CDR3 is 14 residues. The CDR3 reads CASSQGTAGNTIYF. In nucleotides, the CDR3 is TGTGCCAGCAGCCAAGGGACAGCTGGAAACACCATATATTTT.

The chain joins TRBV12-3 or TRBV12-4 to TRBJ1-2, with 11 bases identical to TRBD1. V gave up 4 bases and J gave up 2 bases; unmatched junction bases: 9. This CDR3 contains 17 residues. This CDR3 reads CASSSWTGGESNYGYTF. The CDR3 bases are TGTGCCAGCAGTTCGTGGACAGGGGGCGAATCAAACTATGGCTACACCTTC.

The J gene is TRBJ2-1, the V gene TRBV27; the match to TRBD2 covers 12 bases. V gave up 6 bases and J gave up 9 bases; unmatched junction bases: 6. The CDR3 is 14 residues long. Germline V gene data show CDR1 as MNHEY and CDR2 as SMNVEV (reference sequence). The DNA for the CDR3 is TGTGCCAGCAGCCCGACTAGCGGGAGAATTGAGCAGTTCTTC. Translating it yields CASSPTSGRIEQFF.

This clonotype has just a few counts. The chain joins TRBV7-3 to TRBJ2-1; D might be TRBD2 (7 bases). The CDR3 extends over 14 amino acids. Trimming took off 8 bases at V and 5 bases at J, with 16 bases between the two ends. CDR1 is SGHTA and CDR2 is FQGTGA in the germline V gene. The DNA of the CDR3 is TGTGCCAGCGCACGGGGGGCTACCAACAATGAGCAGTTCTTC. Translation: CASARGATNNEQFF.

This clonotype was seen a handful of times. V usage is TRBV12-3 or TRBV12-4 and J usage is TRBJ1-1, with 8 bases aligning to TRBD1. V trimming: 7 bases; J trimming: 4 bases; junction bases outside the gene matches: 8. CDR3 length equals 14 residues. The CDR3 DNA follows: TGTGCCAGCACCCCTGGGACAGGTCCCACTGAAGCTTTCTTT. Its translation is CASTPGTGPTEAFF.